This T cell receptor (beta chain) was captured in a study of T cell responses to AZD1222 COVID-19 vaccine. About the research overall: Recipients boosted at about 4 weeks or about 12 weeks are pooled.

TCRdb's table, derived via immunoSEQ multiplex PCR, lists solely in-frame clones and lacks some. This table has roughly 160,000 clones, about 92% appearing once. The sample holds a few counts of this clone. What it binds is unknown. Findings and caveats of the study: Scientists sampled the repertoires only once the peak T cell response had passed. White British donors predominated, females outnumbered males, and clonal diversity was possibly underestimated. In the spike-specific TCR repertoire, nearly half reportedly target unmutated variant regions.

The CDR3 is 13 residues long. V was pared by 6 bases and J by 8 bases, with 16 bases between. Germline V gene data show CDR1 as MNHEY and CDR2 as SVGAGI. Specimen: peripheral blood, collected on day 0 of AZD1222 vaccination. The chain uses TRBV6-5 and TRBJ1-2, with D unresolved. The TCR comes from an adult in good health. Here the CDR3 DNA reads TGTGCCAGCAGGCCCTCGGAGGGTAGGGGCTACACCTTC. Protein: CASRPSEGRGYTF.